The 7 T cell receptor beta chains below come from one sample, sequenced in a study of cytomegalovirus exposure and HLA in healthy donors. The PCR made use of 60 Vbeta and 13 Jbeta primers. TCRdb keeps only in-frame clones here, not all; method: immunoSEQ multiplex PCR. The sample has 110,000 to 150,000 clones, approximately 82% seen once. What was sequenced was PBMCs. The receptors were gathered from a woman aged 55-69 years in good health and CMV-seropositive.

The chain recombines TRBV4-3 with TRBJ1-2; D is uncertain. From germline, CDR1 is LGHNA and CDR2 YSLEER. The CDR3 is made up of 14 amino acids. V was trimmed by 1 base and J by 0 bases, leaving 6 bases between them. Here the CDR3 DNA reads TGCGCCAGCAGCCAAGTCGCGGCTAACTATGGCTACACCTTC. This gives the protein CASSQVAANYGYTF.

This rearrangement joins TRBV28 to TRBJ1-1; no definite D call. Germline V CDR1 and CDR2: MDHEN, SYDVKM. V was cut by 4 bases and J by 4 bases, with 7 bases left in between. The CDR3 is made up of 12 amino acids. CDR3 nucleotide sequence: TGTGCCAGCAGTTCCAGACTCACTGAAGCTTTCTTT. It yields the protein CASSSRLTEAFF.

The table lists this clone with a count of one. Here the CDR3 reads CASSPLTSGRGNEQFF. CDR3 in DNA: TGTGCCAGCAGCCCACTAACTAGCGGTCGGGGCAATGAGCAGTTCTTC. The chain has TRBV7-2 and TRBJ2-1, with 8 nucleotides matching TRBD2. The CDR3 runs 16 residues. Germline loops: CDR1 SGHTA, CDR2 FQGNSA. J was trimmed by 6 bases and V by 5 bases; bases with no gene match: 12.

The rearrangement links TRBV28 to TRBJ2-1, with 10 nucleotides matching TRBD2. Germline CDR1 is MDHEN and CDR2 is SYDVKM. The J segment lost 9 bases and the V segment lost 11 bases, leaving 25 bases of the junction unmatched. This CDR3 has 18 amino acids. The CDR3, as DNA: TGTGCCTCCCGACATAAGGGAGGGCTAGCGGGAGTCCGGGGTGAGCAGTTCTTC. The encoded protein is CASRHKGGLAGVRGEQFF.

V gene TRBV30 combines with J gene TRBJ2-7; 9 nucleotides match TRBD2. V trimming: 6 bases; J trimming: 1 base; junction bases outside the gene matches: 7. CDR3 length: 14 residues. The germline gives CDR1 GTSNPN, CDR2 SVGIG (reference sequence). The CDR3 DNA sequence: TGTGCCTGCCGTCGGGCGGGAGGGTCCTACGAGCAGTACTTC. This translates into CACRRAGGSYEQYF.

This chain links TRBV15 with TRBJ2-7; no firm D call. CDR1 LNHNV and CDR2 YYDKDF come from the germline V gene (reference sequence). V was trimmed by 0 bases and J by 6 bases, leaving 9 bases between them. The CDR3 is 13 residues long. CDR3 DNA: TGTGCCACCAGCAGAGATATTAGCCTCGAGCAGTACTTC. It translates to CATSRDISLEQYF.

The chain is built from TRBV28 and TRBJ2-5, with D perhaps TRBD2 (5 bases). The length of the CDR3 is 12 residues. V gave up 6 bases and J gave up 2 bases, with 7 bases separating them. Germline V gene lookup returns CDR1 MDHEN and CDR2 SYDVKM. Here the CDR3 reads CASSTGQETQYF. Written as DNA, the CDR3 is TGTGCCAGCAGCACGGGGCAAGAGACCCAGTACTTC.